Following are 2 T cell receptor beta chains from one sample sequenced in a study of cytomegalovirus exposure and HLA in healthy donors. PCR primers comprised 60 Vbeta and 13 Jbeta primers. Clones were read by immunoSEQ multiplex PCR, and TCRdb kept only the in-frame ones, dropping some. The data hold about 95,000 clones, with around 80% observed a single time. Source material: PBMCs. The source of these receptors is a man in his thirties or forties in good health and CMV-seropositive.

The chain joins TRBV5-6 to TRBJ2-5, with 9 nucleotides matching TRBD2. The J call may be faulty, since TRBJ2-7 better matches the DNA end. From germline, CDR1 is SGHDT and CDR2 YYEEEE. CDR3 size: 14 residues. CDR3 loop: CASSYVTSGYEQYF. The CDR3 DNA follows: TGTGCCAGCAGCTACGTGACTAGCGGCTACGAGCAGTACTTC.

The J gene is TRBJ1-1, the V gene TRBV2; 7 bases match TRBD1. CDR3 length: 15 residues. Germline V lookup: CDR1 SNHLY, CDR2 FYNNEI. V lost 2 bases, J lost 1 base, and 4 bases stayed unmatched. CDR3 amino acids: CASSEKGAPNTEAFF. The DNA of the CDR3 is TGTGCCAGCAGTGAAAAGGGGGCGCCGAACACTGAAGCTTTCTTT.